This TCR beta chain was sequenced for a study of control samples from healthy donors and cancer patients. With regard to this clone: Sequence at one end of the junction differs from germline and may be a read error.

Sequencing used immunoSEQ multiplex PCR; TCRdb keeps in-frame clones, though not all of them. The table shows tens of thousands of clones, with 85% to 90% occurring only once. The CDR3 sequence is 15 residues long. Looked up from germline, CDR1 is SGHTA and CDR2 is FQGTGA. This TCR was sampled from a man aged 60 to 69 with colorectal cancer. This chain joins TRBV7-3 and TRBJ2-1, with 11 bases lining up with TRBD2. The sample taken for sequencing was PBMCs. CDR3 in DNA: TGTGCCAACAGCCTTAGCGGGGGGGACTACAATGAGCAGTTCTTC. Protein product: CANSLSGGDYNEQFF.